Included here is one T cell receptor (beta chain) sequence, with context. The ends were cut back, 5 bases at V and 5 bases at J, with 21 bases in the middle. The CDR3 length is 16 residues. CDR1 and CDR2 (germline): MDHEN, SYDVKM. The table came from immunoSEQ multiplex PCR; TCRdb's copy has only in-frame clones and leaves some out. The sample comprises more than 550,000 clones, over 75% of which are singletons, and just under 0.0095% rests with the top ten. The sample belongs to a study of shared T cell receptors in the human thymus. These sequences were also reported in another study, on human thymus T cells. From that paper: Thymic and blood repertoires showed apparently biased V and J gene usage. What related research reported was that thymic repertoires overlapped highly among unrelated individuals.

The sample taken for sequencing was thymocytes. The clonotype comes from a boy in the first two years of life with a congenital heart defect. V and J are TRBV28 and TRBJ1-1; maybe TRBD1 (6 bases). In DNA form, the CDR3 reads TGTGCCAGCAGTCCAACTTCGTTCAGGGGAGATACTGAAGCTTTCTTT. Amino acids: CASSPTSFRGDTEAFF.